These T cell receptor beta chains were read from a single sample in a study of beta chain features in type 1 diabetes. Assay used: immunoSEQ multiplex PCR; TCRdb lists only in-frame clones, some missing. Here the sample spans roughly 120,000 clones, approximately 37% being singletons. The source material was stem cell memory CD4+ T cells from blood. The receptor source for this set is a woman aged 18-29 years in good health. CDR3s leave out the opening cysteine and the closing phenylalanine or tryptophan.

cdr3_aa | j_call | v_call
ASSLGTGGSYEQY | TRBJ2-7 | TRBV18
ASRGREGRVAEQF | TRBJ2-1 | TRBV28
ASSSSGSGPYEQY | TRBJ2-7 | TRBV11-2
ASSRDRDSYEQY | - | TRBV11-1
ASSPKDRVGEQF | TRBJ2-1 | TRBV18
ALRRRGGRQETQY | TRBJ2-5 | TRBV30
ASSLFGQQYGNEQF | TRBJ2-1 | TRBV28
ASSYDRAQPQH | TRBJ1-5 | TRBV6-5
ASTTFKSGGGGYT | TRBJ1-2 | TRBV27
ASRRDSYEQY | TRBJ2-7 | TRBV7-8
ASSPERVSNQPQH | TRBJ1-5 | TRBV7-2
ASSLGGGRTGELF | TRBJ2-2 | TRBV11-3
ASSIEGRTYNEQF | TRBJ2-1 | TRBV7-9
ASSSRDREDEAF | TRBJ1-1 | TRBV7-3
ASSSRGRTDTQY | TRBJ2-3 | TRBV19
AWSVRGWGGRKGEQF | TRBJ2-1 | TRBV30
ASGLTGNPADTQY | TRBJ2-3 | TRBV2
ASSLELGRGQPQH | TRBJ1-5 | TRBV7-2
ASSLAFAGRETQY | TRBJ2-5 | TRBV5-1
ASSTGTGVDGYT | TRBJ1-2 | TRBV19
ASSLVLAGVETQY | TRBJ2-5 | TRBV7-6
ASSGQGGTEAF | TRBJ1-1 | TRBV28
ASSLSLAINEQF | TRBJ2-1 | TRBV28
ASSVRGTGYT | TRBJ1-2 | TRBV28
ASSTLDRAFSYEQY | TRBJ2-7 | TRBV5-4
ASSYPDRGGTQY | TRBJ2-3 | TRBV28
ASSQSGSFEGDTQY | TRBJ2-3 | TRBV4-2
ASSLVARINEQY | TRBJ2-7 | TRBV5-1
ASSEGGAGANVLT | TRBJ2-6 | TRBV25-1
ASSAQGNIQY | TRBJ2-4 | TRBV9
ASSSLRDRTNTEAF | TRBJ1-1 | TRBV7-9
ATSRDRMRANYGYT | TRBJ1-2 | TRBV15
ASSFSGTTDTQY | TRBJ2-3 | TRBV27
ASSLLGTGLSYNEQF | TRBJ2-1 | TRBV14
ASSYIRGFYNEQF | TRBJ2-1 | TRBV7-9
ASSEVDSRNEQF | TRBJ2-1 | TRBV9
ASSSPGAFAYEQY | TRBJ2-7 | TRBV28
AWSKGAEPQH | TRBJ1-5 | TRBV30
ASSIDRVADQPQH | TRBJ1-5 | TRBV19
SAGTEQETQY | TRBJ2-5 | TRBV29-1
ASNGGRAFETQY | TRBJ2-5 | TRBV19
ASSLELAEYEQY | TRBJ2-7 | TRBV5-1
ASGTSGSYEQF | TRBJ2-1 | TRBV5-4
ASRPSGEWQDTQY | TRBJ2-3 | TRBV7-9
ASSLGRGYFGQPQH | TRBJ1-5 | TRBV7-2
ASSSQAGGLWEQY | TRBJ2-7 | TRBV28
AWSVGAASYEQY | TRBJ2-7 | TRBV30
ASRPQGAGETQY | TRBJ2-5 | TRBV28
ASSDALLAGVDEQY | TRBJ2-7 | TRBV25-1
ASSQSPGAATDTQY | TRBJ2-3 | TRBV5-5
ASSQALTAANTGELF | TRBJ2-2 | TRBV4-1
ASSQDTANEKLF | TRBJ1-4 | TRBV4-2
ASRSIGAGEGTQY | TRBJ2-5 | TRBV7-9